The 29 T cell receptor beta chains presented below share a single source sample, sequenced in a study of spatial heterogeneity in lung cancer. TCRdb re-called the 5' RACE reads with MiXCR, one entry per CDR3 protein. The sample holds approximately 11,000 distinct CDR3 sequences, 3.7% seen once. This sample's time point: sample taken at primary tumor resection. The input for sequencing was PBMCs, taken at surgery. These receptors came from a female donor with early-stage non-small cell lung cancer.

The chain is built from TRBV10-3 and TRBJ2-5; 8 nucleotides line up with TRBD2. This CDR3 spans 17 amino acids. CDR1 and CDR2 (germline): ENHRY, SYGVKD. Unmatched junction bases numbered 13, after V lost 2 bases and J lost 5 bases. The CDR3 bases are TGTGCCATCAGTGAGAGACCCCCTGTTGAGCGGGGGGAGACCCAGTACTTC. This encodes CAISERPPVERGETQYF.

The V gene is TRBV18, the J gene TRBJ2-3; 7 positions agree with TRBD2. CDR1 and CDR2 from the germline V gene are KGHSH and LQKENI. This CDR3 contains 17 residues. Trimming took 1 base from V and 5 from J; bases not matched to a gene: 12. CDR3: CASSPRTKTSLGDTQYF. The CDR3 DNA sequence: TGTGCCAGCTCACCACGCACCAAGACTAGCCTCGGAGATACGCAGTATTTT. The full variable domain, with the rest looked up from reference TRBV18 and TRBJ2-3, is NAGVMQNPRHLVRRRGQEARLRCSPMKGHSHVYWYRQLPEEGLKFMVYLQKENIIDESGMPKERFSAEFPKEGPSILRIQQVVRGDSAAYFCASSPRTKTSLGDTQYFGPGTRLTVL.

This clonotype was counted between two and nine times. CDR3 DNA sequence: TGCGCCAGCAGTCAATCAGAGGGGGCAGCGTCTTCTTACAATGAGCAGTTCTTC. The encoded protein is CASSQSEGAASSYNEQFF. V is TRBV23-1 and J is TRBJ2-1, with TRBD1 matching over 7 bases. TRBV23-1 is given ORF status, its function remaining uncertain. Unmatched junction bases numbered 12, after V lost 0 bases and J lost 4 bases. The CDR3 contains 18 residues.

The V gene is TRBV7-2, the J gene TRBJ1-5; D may be TRBD1 (6 bases). The CDR3 is made up of 16 amino acids. Germline lookup yields CDR1 SGHTA and CDR2 FQGNSA. With 2 bases removed from V and 0 bases from J, the gap between germline ends came to 11 bases. CDR3 nucleotide sequence: TGTGCCAGCAGCTTAATGGGGGGGCATAGCAATCAGCCCCAGCATTTT. Protein sequence: CASSLMGGHSNQPQHF.

Ten or more counts support this clonotype. The rearrangement links TRBV9 to TRBJ2-7; D is unclear. V was pared by 4 bases and J by 3 bases, with 11 bases between. The germline CDR1 and CDR2 sequences are SGDLS and YYNGEE. The CDR3 runs 13 residues. CDR3 nucleotide sequence: TGTGCCAGCAGCTCAGCCCCGGGCTACGAGCAGTACTTC. Translating gives CASSSAPGYEQYF.

This clonotype was observed at least ten times. The V call is TRBV7-9, the J call TRBJ2-5, with 7 bases identical to TRBD2. The germline V gene has CDR1 SEHNR and CDR2 FQNEAQ (reference sequence). V lost 5 bases and J lost 2; bases outside the gene matches: 2. There are 13 residues in the CDR3. For the CDR3, the DNA is TGTGCCAGCAGCCCGGGGGGACAAGAGACCCAGTACTTC. Its translation: CASSPGGQETQYF.

In this sample, this clonotype turned up many times. The CDR3 DNA is TGTGCCAGCAGGAGACTAGCGGGAGGGACAGATACGCAGTATTTT. Residues: CASRRLAGGTDTQYF. The rearrangement joins TRBV2 to TRBJ2-3; TRBD2 matches 14 bases. The CDR3 runs to 15 residues. The V gene's germline CDR1 is SNHLY and CDR2 FYNNEI. V was clipped by 6 bases and J by 3 bases; unmatched bases: 2. Combining the CDR3 with reference TRBV2 and TRBJ2-3 gives the whole variable domain EPEVTQTPSHQVTQMGQEVILRCVPISNHLYFYWYRQILGQKVEFLVSFYNNEISEKSEIFDDQFSVERPDGSNFTLKIRSTKLEDSAMYFCASRRLAGGTDTQYFGPGTRLTVL.

The sample holds many counts of this clonotype. The chain employs TRBV27 and TRBJ1-4; D is unresolved. Trimming took 6 bases from V and 3 from J, leaving 17 bases between them. Per germline, CDR1 MNHEY and CDR2 SMNVEV (reference sequence). The CDR3 covers 16 residues. CDR3 bases: TGTGCCAGCAGCCCACGTCGACCCCGGGCTAATGAAAAACTGTTTTTT. Its translation: CASSPRRPRANEKLFF. The full variable domain, with the rest looked up from reference TRBV27 and TRBJ1-4, is EAQVTQNPRYLITVTGKKLTVTCSQNMNHEYMSWYRQDPGLGLRQIYYSMNVEVTDKGDVPEGYKVSRKEKRNFPLILESPSPNQTSLYFCASSPRRPRANEKLFFGSGTQLSVL.

This clonotype was counted many times. The chain carries TRBV27 and TRBJ1-6, with D uncertain. V shed 2 bases and J shed 7 bases, with 9 bases lying between them. The CDR3 totals 14 residues. Germline-derived CDR1 and CDR2 are MNHEY and SMNVEV (reference sequence). In DNA form, the CDR3 reads TGTGCCAGCAGTTTAAGGCAGTCCAATTCACCCCTCCACTTT. This sequence encodes CASSLRQSNSPLHF.

This chain connects TRBV6-2 or TRBV6-3 to TRBJ2-5; D possibly corresponds to TRBD2 (6 bases). This CDR3 comprises 14 residues. Germline V gene sequence: CDR1 MNHEY, CDR2 SVGEGT. Trimming cost V 7 bases and J 2 bases, with 14 bases left between them. The CDR3 region has the DNA TGTGCCAGCAATCACGGGACTCTACAAGAGACCCAGTACTTC. Its protein product is CASNHGTLQETQYF.

This clonotype was recorded many times. The chain couples TRBV12-3 or TRBV12-4 to TRBJ1-1, with TRBD1 identical over 7 bases. V lost 5 bases, J lost 6 bases, and 12 bases stayed unmatched. This CDR3 has 15 residues. The CDR3 DNA follows: TGTGCCAGCAGTCGTCAGACAGGGAGTTACGCTGAAGCTTTCTTT. Protein sequence: CASSRQTGSYAEAFF.

This clonotype is medium-sized (0.01 to 0.1%) within its sample. The chain employs TRBV7-2 and TRBJ2-1, with TRBD2 matching over 13 bases. Germline CDR1 reads SGHTA; CDR2 reads FQGNSA. V lost 5 bases, J lost 6 bases, and 4 bases stayed unmatched. The CDR3 runs 15 residues. The CDR3: CASSPGLAGANEQFF. CDR3 nucleotide sequence: TGTGCCAGCAGCCCCGGACTAGCGGGGGCCAATGAGCAGTTCTTC.

Concerning this clonotype itself: This may come from a read error, since a much larger clone is one base off. V is TRBV4-3 and J is TRBJ2-3; 9 positions match TRBD2. Looked up from germline, CDR1 is LGHNA and CDR2 is YSLEER. The CDR3 runs to 15 residues. CDR3 DNA: TGCGCCAGCTGCCAAGCGCTAGCGGGGTCAGATACGCAGTATTTT. Translating gives CASCQALAGSDTQYF.

In this sample, this clonotype turned up many times. V usage is TRBV20-1 and J usage is TRBJ1-6; D gene unclear. The CDR3 is 14 amino acids. Germline V gives CDR1 DFQATT, CDR2 SNEGSKA (reference sequence). Trimming pared 3 bases from V and 0 bases from J, leaving 6 bases between. In DNA, the CDR3 is TGCAGTGCTAGCGTGAGCTCCTATAATTCACCCCTCCACTTT. It encodes CSASVSSYNSPLHF.

In this sample, this clonotype turned up many times. This sequence joins TRBV7-9 and TRBJ1-1; 8 nucleotides line up with TRBD1. CDR1 is SEHNR, CDR2 FQNEAQ, per germline (reference sequence). Trimming cost V 1 base and J 7 bases; bases outside gene matches: 11. The CDR3 spans 16 residues. CDR3: CASSLVHPGGKGEAFF. Written as DNA, the CDR3 is TGTGCCAGCAGCTTAGTTCATCCAGGGGGCAAGGGTGAAGCTTTCTTT.

This clonotype came up a few times. In nucleotides, the CDR3 is TGTGCCAGCAGCTCCGATCAGGGGGGCCTGGCCTACAATGAGCAGTTCTTC. This gives the protein CASSSDQGGLAYNEQFF. The V call is TRBV7-2, the J call TRBJ2-1; D may be TRBD1 (7 bases). V was shortened by 4 bases and J by 2 bases, with 18 bases between the two germline ends. Germline V CDR1 and CDR2: SGHTA, FQGNSA. This CDR3 spans 17 amino acids.

In its sample, this clonotype was seen many times. The J gene is TRBJ2-1, the V gene TRBV27, with 8 bases identical to TRBD1. The trim removed 2 bases at V and 6 bases at J, leaving 6 bases unmatched. The CDR3 length is 15 residues. Germline CDR1 MNHEY, CDR2 SMNVEV (reference sequence). The CDR3 DNA reads TGTGCCAGCAGTTTACAGGGGGCTAGGGTCAATGAGCAGTTCTTC. Protein product: CASSLQGARVNEQFF.

The chain has TRBV20-1 and TRBJ2-2; 12 bases are a match to TRBD2. This CDR3 region has 14 residues. Germline loops: CDR1 DFQATT, CDR2 SNEGSKA (reference sequence). V trimming: 5 bases; J trimming: 4 bases; junction bases outside the gene matches: 2. The CDR3 is CSARTSGATGELFF. The CDR3, as DNA: TGCAGTGCTCGGACTAGCGGGGCCACCGGGGAGCTGTTTTTT.

This clonotype was detected ten times or more. CDR3 residues: CASSLLPGEQYF. CDR3 coding DNA: TGTGCCAGCAGCTTGCTTCCAGGCGAGCAGTACTTC. The chain uses TRBV5-6 and TRBJ2-7; no reliable D call. Looked up from germline, CDR1 is SGHDT and CDR2 is YYEEEE. CDR3 size: 12 residues. V was pared by 1 base and J by 6 bases, with 8 bases between.

This clonotype was counted at least ten times. The DNA of the CDR3 is TGTGCCAGCAGCTTAGCGGGATGGACCACCACAGATACGCAGTATTTT. It specifies CASSLAGWTTTDTQYF. The chain has TRBV7-2 and TRBJ2-3; D unclear. The CDR3 runs to 16 residues. Trimming pared 0 bases from V and 2 bases from J, leaving 12 bases between. Germline CDR1 is SGHTA and CDR2 is FQGNSA.

This clonotype was seen many times. The chain recombines TRBV7-2 with TRBJ2-3; D might be TRBD1 (6 bases). The CDR3 runs to 15 residues. V lost 5 bases and J lost 3, with 15 bases in between. Germline values: CDR1 SGHTA, CDR2 FQGNSA. CDR3 residues: CASSPQGVYTDTQYF. The CDR3 nucleotides read TGTGCCAGCAGCCCACAGGGTGTCTATACAGATACGCAGTATTTT.

As to this clonotype: Being one base from a much bigger clone, this may be a read error. V and J are TRBV6-1 and TRBJ1-3; TRBD1 is a possible D gene (6 bases). V shed 0 bases and J shed 0 bases, with 6 bases lying between them. Germline loops: CDR1 MNHNS, CDR2 SASEGT. There are 15 residues in the CDR3. The CDR3, as DNA: TGTGCCAGCAGTGAAGCCAGGGGCTCTGGAAACACCATATATTTT. It translates to CASSEARGSGNTIYF.

Within the sample, this clonotype is medium-sized. V and J are TRBV28 and TRBJ2-7, with D perhaps being TRBD1 or TRBD2 (5 bases each). Germline lookup yields CDR1 MDHEN and CDR2 SYDVKM. There are 13 residues in the CDR3. Deletions cut 8 bases from V and 3 bases from J, with 14 bases between. The DNA of the CDR3 is TGTGCCAGCTATCGGGACGGCGGCTACGAGCAGTACTTC. It codes for CASYRDGGYEQYF.

This clonotype is categorized as medium-sized (0.01 to 0.1%). This chain connects TRBV7-9 to TRBJ2-1; D might be TRBD2 (6 bases). Germline CDR1 and CDR2: SEHNR and FQNEAQ (reference sequence). V lost 5 bases and J 10 bases, leaving 24 bases between the germline ends. The CDR3 spans 16 residues. CDR3 DNA: TGTGCCAGCAGCCCCTTAGCGGCAACCTCCCACGCGGAGCAGTTCTTC. Protein: CASSPLAATSHAEQFF.

This clonotype was counted at least ten times. This chain joins TRBV7-2 and TRBJ2-2; TRBD2 might be the D (6 bases). V was pared by 3 bases and J by 4 bases, with 12 bases between. Germline lookup yields CDR1 SGHTA and CDR2 FQGNSA. The CDR3 runs 15 residues. The CDR3 region has the DNA TGTGCCAGCAGCTTTCCGGGACTGAGCACCGGGGAGCTGTTTTTT. It yields the protein CASSFPGLSTGELFF.

This clonotype occurred many times. In DNA, the CDR3 is TGTGCCAGCAGTTTTTCTGAAAGGACTGAAGCTTTCTTT. Protein product: CASSFSERTEAFF. V gene TRBV28 combines with J gene TRBJ1-1, with D uncertain. Germline V gives CDR1 MDHEN, CDR2 SYDVKM. Deletions cut 3 bases from V and 5 bases from J, with 10 bases between. CDR3 size: 13 residues.

This clonotype came up many times. The chain joins TRBV20-1 to TRBJ2-1, with TRBD1 as a possible D gene (6 bases). Per the germline V gene, CDR1 is DFQATT and CDR2 is SNEGSKA (reference sequence). This CDR3 has 17 residues. Between the trimmed V and J ends, which lost 3 bases and 0 bases, there was a span of 18 bases. CDR3: CSARNRVPQSSYNEQFF. The CDR3 region has the DNA TGCAGTGCTAGGAACAGGGTACCCCAGAGCTCCTACAATGAGCAGTTCTTC.

This clonotype was counted at least ten times. The chain recombines TRBV20-1 with TRBJ2-7; 14 bases align to TRBD2. J gave up 4 bases and V 7 bases, and 3 bases lay outside the gene matches. There are 13 residues in the CDR3. From germline, CDR1 is DFQATT and CDR2 SNEGSKA (reference sequence). CDR3 bases: TGCAGTGGGGGACTAGCGGGAGAGTACGAGCAGTACTTC. Its translation: CSGGLAGEYEQYF.

The chain combines TRBV5-1 with TRBJ2-3; 7 bases line up with TRBD1. Germline-derived CDR1 and CDR2 are SGHRS and YFSETQ. The CDR3 is 14 residues long. V shed 2 bases, J shed 4 bases, and the junction held 4 bases outside the gene matches. DNA for the CDR3: TGCGCCAGCAGCTTCGCCGACAGGGCAGATACGCAGTATTTT. Translated, it gives CASSFADRADTQYF. Full variable domain (outside the CDR3, taken from reference TRBV5-1 and TRBJ2-3): KAGVTQTPRYLIKTRGQQVTLSCSPISGHRSVSWYQQTPGQGLQFLFEYFSETQRNKGNFPGRFSGRQFSNSRSEMNVSTLELGDSALYLCASSFADRADTQYFGPGTRLTVL.